Following are 2 T cell receptor beta chains from one sample sequenced in a study of blood T cell repertoires in COVID-19. Profiling relied on immunoSEQ multiplex PCR, and the TCRdb table lists in-frame clones only, not all of them. The table shows tens of thousands of clones, with roughly 87% occurring only once. Source material: peripheral blood. These receptors came from a man over 45 with acute or convalescent COVID-19.

The chain combines TRBV7-3 with TRBJ2-3; 9 bases are shared with TRBD1. This CDR3 is built from 15 residues. The germline gives CDR1 SGHTA, CDR2 FQGTGA. After removal of 5 bases from V and 1 base from J, the junction contained 4 bases not matched to a gene. The CDR3 region is CASSPGDRGTDTQYF. The CDR3 DNA sequence: TGTGCCAGCAGCCCGGGGGACAGGGGCACAGATACGCAGTATTTT.

This chain's CDR3 is CASSDTGSNNSPLHF. In DNA form, the CDR3 reads TGTGCCAGCAGCGACACAGGGTCCAATAATTCACCCCTCCACTTT. J is TRBJ1-6 and V is TRBV7-2; tentative D call: TRBD1 (6 bases). Per germline, CDR1 SGHTA and CDR2 FQGNSA. CDR3 length equals 15 residues. Trimming took off 5 bases at V and 5 bases at J, with 13 bases between the two ends.